The T cell receptor (beta chain) under discussion was sequenced for a study of blood T cell repertoires in COVID-19. CDR3 length: 16 amino acids. In germline, CDR1 is MDHEN, CDR2 SYDVKM. To note about this clone: One end of the junction fails to match germline, which may point to a read error.

Produced via immunoSEQ multiplex PCR; TCRdb's table is partial and in-frame only. There are some 300,000 clones in the sample; approximately 90% occur only once, and 6.9% lies in the top ten. The V call is TRBV28, the J call TRBJ1-5; a weak D match, TRBD1 (5 bases). The material sequenced was peripheral blood. This receptor was identified in a woman in her twenties or thirties who had recovered from COVID-19. The CDR3 coding sequence is TGTGCCAGCAGCCCACTTGGGACGGCTAGCGATCAGCCCCAGCATTTT. The encoded protein is CASSPLGTASDQPQHF.